The rows below give T cell receptor beta chains drawn from one sample of a study of shared clonotypes between healthy human individuals. Profiling relied on immunoSEQ multiplex PCR, and the TCRdb table lists in-frame clones only, not all of them. The sample records 2 million to 2.5 million clones, less than 95% being singletons. The specimen was naive CD4+ T cells from PBMCs. The receptor set was obtained from a man younger than 35 in good health. Some clones in this sample may be carry-over from other donors' samples. CDR3s include the opening cysteine and the closing phenylalanine or tryptophan. A D gene is named only where the DNA matches it firmly. Size tells how often a clone was seen (once, few, many) or the class of an expanded clone, and some rows leave it out.

V gene,J gene,D gene,clone size,CDR3 protein,CDR3 DNA
TRBV27,TRBJ2-7,TRBD1,NA,CASSVFRGSYEQYF,TGTGCCAGCAGTGTATTCAGGGGGTCCTACGAGCAGTACTTC
TRBV10-3,TRBJ2-1,TRBD2,NA,CAISESLRREGSYNEQFF,TGTGCCATCAGTGAGTCATTGCGACGGGAGGGCTCCTACAATGAGCAGTTCTTC
TRBV19,TRBJ2-7,NA,NA,CASSPRTTYEQYF,TGTGCCAGTAGTCCCCGGACTACTTACGAGCAGTACTTC
TRBV5-6,TRBJ2-7,TRBD2,NA,CASSAGLASTQQYF,TGTGCCAGCAGCGCGGGACTAGCGTCAACGCAGCAGTACTTC
TRBV4-3,TRBJ2-1,NA,NA,CASSQDRYGGEQFF,TGCGCCAGCAGCCAAGATCGTTACGGGGGAGAGCAGTTCTTC
TRBV11-3,TRBJ2-3,NA,NA,CASSLRGTDTQYF,TGTGCCAGCAGCTTAAGGGGCACAGATACGCAGTATTTT
TRBV6-6,TRBJ1-1,NA,NA,CASLPHGEGKTEAFF,TGTGCCAGCCTACCCCACGGGGAGGGGAAAACTGAAGCTTTCTTT
TRBV28,TRBJ2-7,NA,NA,CASIQLSSYEQYF,TGTGCCAGCATCCAGCTATCTTCCTACGAGCAGTACTTC
TRBV7-2,TRBJ2-2,TRBD2,NA,CASSFLAGGMTGELFF,TGTGCCAGCAGCTTTCTAGCGGGAGGGATGACCGGGGAGCTGTTTTTT
TRBV19,TRBJ1-1,NA,NA,CASSSDRRNTEAFF,TGTGCCAGTAGCTCAGACAGACGAAACACTGAAGCTTTCTTT
TRBV29-1,TRBJ2-7,NA,NA,CSVDGAGPYEQYF,TGCAGCGTTGACGGGGCTGGGCCCTACGAGCAGTACTTC
TRBV7-2,TRBJ1-3,NA,NA,CASSRTTGPGNTIYF,TGTGCCAGCAGCCGAACCACAGGGCCAGGAAACACCATATATTTT
TRBV10-3,TRBJ2-3,NA,once,CAISEGTDTQYF,TGTGCCATCAGTGAGGGGACAGATACGCAGTATTTT
TRBV27,TRBJ2-1,NA,NA,CASSRPGAYNEQFF,TGTGCCAGCAGTCGTCCCGGCGCCTACAATGAGCAGTTCTTC
TRBV5-1,TRBJ2-7,TRBD1,NA,CASSWDRADYEQYF,TGCGCCAGCAGCTGGGACAGGGCAGACTACGAGCAGTACTTC
TRBV7-8,TRBJ2-1,NA,NA,CASSQGRSSYNEQFF,TGTGCCAGCAGCCAGGGCCGAAGCTCCTACAATGAGCAGTTCTTC
TRBV2,TRBJ2-5,TRBD2,NA,CASRGTSGSQTQYF,TGTGCCAGCAGGGGGACTAGCGGGAGTCAGACCCAGTACTTC
TRBV19,TRBJ2-1,TRBD1,NA,CASRARDRGPEQFF,TGTGCCAGTAGGGCCCGGGACAGGGGTCCTGAGCAGTTCTTC
TRBV11-2,TRBJ2-5,TRBD1,NA,CASSLGQGVETQYF,TGTGCCAGCAGCCTGGGACAGGGAGTAGAGACCCAGTACTTC
TRBV4-1,TRBJ1-1,NA,NA,CASSQENVNTEAFF,TGCGCCAGCAGCCAAGAGAACGTGAACACTGAAGCTTTCTTT
TRBV15,TRBJ1-2,TRBD1,NA,CATSRQGAGDYGYTF,TGTGCCACCAGCAGACAGGGGGCCGGGGACTATGGCTACACCTTC
TRBV4-3,TRBJ2-7,NA,NA,CASSQGIGGGYEQYF,TGCGCCAGCAGCCAAGGCATAGGGGGAGGCTACGAGCAGTACTTC
TRBV6-5,TRBJ2-3,NA,NA,CASSYSNRRSTDTQYF,TGTGCCAGCAGTTACTCCAACAGGCGAAGCACAGATACGCAGTATTTT
TRBV28,TRBJ2-7,TRBD2,once,CASSSHLLAARTYEQYF,TGTGCCAGCAGTTCACATTTACTAGCGGCAAGAACCTACGAGCAGTACTTC
TRBV6-6,TRBJ2-7,NA,NA,CASSYPEGSYEQYF,TGTGCCAGCAGTTACCCGGAAGGGTCCTACGAGCAGTACTTC
TRBV28,TRBJ2-7,TRBD1,NA,CASSFSYRGASYEQYF,TGTGCCAGCAGTTTCTCGTACAGGGGAGCCTCCTACGAGCAGTACTTC
TRBV18,TRBJ1-2,NA,NA,CASSPSTARDLNYGYTF,TGTGCCAGCTCACCATCAACAGCCAGGGATCTAAACTATGGCTACACCTTC
TRBV13,TRBJ2-3,NA,once,CASSSATSGGDTQYF,TGTGCCAGCAGCTCGGCCACATCGGGTGGAGATACGCAGTATTTT
TRBV28,TRBJ1-2,TRBD1,NA,CASYLQGRYGYTF,TGTGCCAGCTACCTACAGGGGCGCTATGGCTACACCTTC
TRBV2,TRBJ1-6,TRBD1,NA,CASSDGFSGQGFSPLHF,TGTGCCAGCAGTGATGGGTTTTCGGGACAGGGATTTTCACCCCTCCACTTT
TRBV25-1,TRBJ2-3,NA,NA,CASSEDRFRTDTQYF,TGTGCCAGCAGTGAAGACAGATTTAGGACAGATACGCAGTATTTT
TRBV7-8,TRBJ1-6,NA,NA,CASSAGPNSPLHF,TGTGCCAGCAGCGCCGGACCCAATTCACCCCTCCACTTT
TRBV18,TRBJ1-1,NA,NA,CASSPAIGGILAAEAFF,TGTGCCAGCTCACCAGCAATTGGGGGGATCCTGGCTGCTGAAGCTTTCTTT
TRBV7-6,TRBJ1-2,NA,NA,CASSLADSGNYGYTF,TGTGCCAGCAGCTTAGCGGACTCAGGGAACTATGGCTACACCTTC
TRBV7-8,TRBJ2-5,NA,NA,CASSLDPGDGETQYF,TGTGCCAGCAGCTTAGATCCGGGAGACGGAGAGACCCAGTACTTC